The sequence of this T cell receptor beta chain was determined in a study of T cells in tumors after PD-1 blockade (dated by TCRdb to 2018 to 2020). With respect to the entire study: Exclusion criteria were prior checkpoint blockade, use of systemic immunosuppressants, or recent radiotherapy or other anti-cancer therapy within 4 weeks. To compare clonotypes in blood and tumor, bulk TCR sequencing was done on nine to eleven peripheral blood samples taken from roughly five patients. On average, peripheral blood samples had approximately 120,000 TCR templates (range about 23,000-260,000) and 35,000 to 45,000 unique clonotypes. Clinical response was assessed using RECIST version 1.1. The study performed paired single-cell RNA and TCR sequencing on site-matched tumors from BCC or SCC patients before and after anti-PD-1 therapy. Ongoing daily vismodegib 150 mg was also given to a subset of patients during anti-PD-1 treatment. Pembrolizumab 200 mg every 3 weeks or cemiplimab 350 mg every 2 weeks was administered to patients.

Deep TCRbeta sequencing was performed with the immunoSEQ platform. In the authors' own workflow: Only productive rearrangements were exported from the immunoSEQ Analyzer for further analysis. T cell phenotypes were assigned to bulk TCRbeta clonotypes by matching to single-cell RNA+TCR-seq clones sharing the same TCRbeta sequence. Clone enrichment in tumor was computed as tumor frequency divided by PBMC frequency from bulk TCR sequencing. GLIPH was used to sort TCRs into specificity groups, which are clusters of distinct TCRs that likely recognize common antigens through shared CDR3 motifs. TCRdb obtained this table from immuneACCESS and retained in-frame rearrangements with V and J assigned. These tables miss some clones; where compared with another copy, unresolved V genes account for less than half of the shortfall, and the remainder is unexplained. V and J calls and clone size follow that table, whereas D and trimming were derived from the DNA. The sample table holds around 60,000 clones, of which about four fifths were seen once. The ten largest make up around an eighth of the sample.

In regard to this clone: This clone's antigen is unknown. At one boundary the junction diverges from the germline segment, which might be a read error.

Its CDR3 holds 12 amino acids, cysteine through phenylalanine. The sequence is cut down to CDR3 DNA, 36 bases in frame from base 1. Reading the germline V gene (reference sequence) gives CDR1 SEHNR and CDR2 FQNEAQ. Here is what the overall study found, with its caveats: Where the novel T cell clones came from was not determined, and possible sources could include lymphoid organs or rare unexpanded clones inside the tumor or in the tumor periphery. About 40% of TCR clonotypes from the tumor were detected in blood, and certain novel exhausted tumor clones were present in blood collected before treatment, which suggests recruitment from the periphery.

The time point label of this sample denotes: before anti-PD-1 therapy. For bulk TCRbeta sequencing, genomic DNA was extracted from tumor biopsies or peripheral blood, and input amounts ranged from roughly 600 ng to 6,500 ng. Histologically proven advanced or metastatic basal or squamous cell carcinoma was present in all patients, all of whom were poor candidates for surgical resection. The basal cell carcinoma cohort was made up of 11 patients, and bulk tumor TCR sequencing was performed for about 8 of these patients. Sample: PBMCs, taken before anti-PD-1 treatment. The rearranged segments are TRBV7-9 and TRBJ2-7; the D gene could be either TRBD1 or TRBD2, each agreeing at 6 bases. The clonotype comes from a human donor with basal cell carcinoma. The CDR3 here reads CASSLETGPGDF. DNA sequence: TGTGCCAGCAGCTTAGAGACAGGCCCGGGGGACTTC.